This T cell receptor (beta chain) was sequenced for a study of cytomegalovirus exposure and HLA in healthy donors. Only in-frame clones appear in the TCRdb table, and some are missing; sequencing was by immunoSEQ multiplex PCR. The table has about 160,000 clones, approximately 96% seen once. Germline values: CDR1 MNHEY, CDR2 SMNVEV (reference sequence). The CDR3 is made up of 12 amino acids. V was pared by 3 bases and J by 4 bases, with 7 bases between. The sequenced sample was PBMCs. The TCR comes from a woman between 18 and 29 years old in good health and CMV-seronegative. The rearrangement links TRBV27 to TRBJ2-7; D unresolved. DNA of the CDR3: TGTGCCAGCAGTTTTCGAGGATACGAGCAGTACTTC. Translation: CASSFRGYEQYF.